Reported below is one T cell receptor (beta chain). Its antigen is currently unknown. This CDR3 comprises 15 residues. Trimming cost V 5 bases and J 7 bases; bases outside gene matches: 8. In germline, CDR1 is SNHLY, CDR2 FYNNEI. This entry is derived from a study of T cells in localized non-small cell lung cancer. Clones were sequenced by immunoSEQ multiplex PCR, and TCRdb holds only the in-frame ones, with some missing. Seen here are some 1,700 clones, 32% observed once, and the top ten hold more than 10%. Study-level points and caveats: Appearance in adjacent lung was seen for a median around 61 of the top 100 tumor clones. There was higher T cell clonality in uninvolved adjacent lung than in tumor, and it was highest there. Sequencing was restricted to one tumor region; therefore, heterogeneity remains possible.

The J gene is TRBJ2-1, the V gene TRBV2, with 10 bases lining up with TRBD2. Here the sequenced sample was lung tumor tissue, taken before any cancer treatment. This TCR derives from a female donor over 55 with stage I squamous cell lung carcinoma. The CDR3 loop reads CASSLAGEVRNEQFF. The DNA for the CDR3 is TGTGCCAGCAGTCTAGCGGGAGAGGTTCGGAATGAGCAGTTCTTC.